The sequence of this TCR beta chain was determined in a study of shared clonotypes between healthy human individuals. Notes on the study in general: Measured sharing among donors was expected to vary with sequencing depth.

On sorted subsets, replicate PCRs used 200 ng DNA, or about 30,000 T cell genomes. Libraries were prepared by immunoSEQ multiplex PCR; TCRdb keeps only in-frame clonotypes and omits some of them. Among under 700,000 clones listed, 95% were seen once. Naive CD8 cells comprised CD45RO-negative, CCR7-positively selected cells, excluding terminally differentiated effector memory CD45RA+ cells. About this clone itself: Its antigen is still unknown. This specimen includes other DNA sequences encoding the same CDR3.

Material for sequencing was naive CD8+ T cells sorted from blood. The sequence was collected from a woman aged 25-40 years in good health.

DNA for the CDR3: TGTGCCAGCAGCCCGGGGACAGGGGCCTACGAGCAGTACTTC. Translation: CASSPGTGAYEQYF. This chain joins TRBV13 and TRBJ2-7, with 10 nucleotides matching TRBD1. CDR3 length: 14 residues. The germline V gene encodes CDR1 PRHDT and CDR2 FYEKMQ (reference sequence). J was trimmed by 2 bases and V by 5 bases; bases with no gene match: 3.